A single sample gave rise to the 28 T cell receptor beta chains below, sequenced in a study of cytomegalovirus exposure and HLA in healthy donors. 60 Vbeta and 13 Jbeta primers were used in PCR. Some clones are missing from TCRdb's copy, which holds only in-frame ones; the method was immunoSEQ multiplex PCR. Of around 140,000 clones listed, 60% to 85% are singletons. Source material: PBMCs. The origin of the receptors is a woman aged 40 to 50 in good health and CMV-seronegative.

The chain has TRBV10-3 and TRBJ1-3; D not resolved. Trimming stripped 6 bases from V and 0 bases from J, with 6 bases between. This CDR3 contains 13 residues. Germline V gene data show CDR1 as ENHRY and CDR2 as SYGVKD. Here the CDR3 DNA reads TGTGCCATCAGGACAAGCTCTGGAAACACCATATATTTT. Protein product: CAIRTSSGNTIYF.

This chain joins TRBV4-3 and TRBJ2-3; D is unclear. CDR1 LGHNA and CDR2 YSLEER come from the germline V gene. CDR3 length: 15 residues. V dropped 1 base and J dropped 1 base, with 9 bases sitting between them. The CDR3 here is CASSQVIPGTDTQYF. CDR3 nucleotide sequence: TGCGCCAGCAGCCAAGTAATTCCCGGCACAGATACGCAGTATTTT.

V and J are TRBV6-1 and TRBJ2-7, with TRBD1 identical over 7 bases. The germline V gene encodes CDR1 MNHNS and CDR2 SASEGT. The CDR3 consists of 18 residues. Trimming removed 1 base from V and 2 bases from J; junction bases left unmatched: 14. For the CDR3, the DNA is TGTGCCAGCAGTGAAGGGACCCGCCAGACAGGGATCACCTACGAGCAGTACTTC. Amino acid sequence: CASSEGTRQTGITYEQYF.

This clone has just a few counts. V is TRBV19 and J is TRBJ2-5; a weak D match, TRBD2 (6 bases). CDR3 size: 13 residues. Deletions cut 6 bases from V and 4 bases from J, with 12 bases between. In germline, CDR1 is LNHDA, CDR2 SQIVND (reference sequence). The CDR3 is CASSPQGGETQYF. In DNA form, the CDR3 reads TGTGCCAGTAGCCCCCAGGGAGGAGAGACCCAGTACTTC.

The genes are TRBV19 and TRBJ2-2; 9 nucleotides agree with TRBD2. The CDR3 loop spans 17 amino acids. Germline-derived CDR1 and CDR2 are LNHDA and SQIVND (reference sequence). V was clipped by 7 bases and J by 0 bases; unmatched bases: 9. CDR3 protein: CASTPQRGAPNTGELFF. CDR3 bases: TGTGCCAGTACCCCACAGCGGGGGGCTCCGAACACCGGGGAGCTGTTTTTT.

This clone was seen more than once but under ten times. J is TRBJ1-5 and V is TRBV27; weak D call: TRBD1 (6 bases). Germline V lookup: CDR1 MNHEY, CDR2 SMNVEV (reference sequence). This CDR3 comprises 17 residues. V was shortened by 5 bases and J by 3 bases, with 20 bases between the two germline ends. CDR3 in amino acids: CASSPRGGFSFNQPQHF. The CDR3, as DNA: TGTGCCAGCAGTCCGAGGGGGGGGTTCAGTTTCAATCAGCCCCAGCATTTT.

The genes are TRBV30 and TRBJ2-2; a possible D gene is TRBD2 (5 bases). The CDR3 is made up of 14 amino acids. Trimming pared 4 bases from V and 0 bases from J, leaving 9 bases between. From germline, CDR1 is GTSNPN and CDR2 SVGIG (reference sequence). The CDR3 region is CAWKRASNTGELFF. In DNA, the CDR3 is TGTGCCTGGAAGAGGGCATCGAACACCGGGGAGCTGTTTTTT.

The chain links TRBV2 to TRBJ1-5; the D gene is possibly TRBD1 (6 bases). The CDR3 has 16 amino acids. Per the germline V gene, CDR1 is SNHLY and CDR2 is FYNNEI. V lost 8 bases and J 9 bases, leaving 26 bases between the germline ends. CDR3 sequence (DNA): TGTGCCAGCGCGGGGGGCTCCGGGGCCCACCGACGGCCCCAGCATTTT. Translated: CASAGGSGAHRRPQHF.

In its sample, this clone was seen once. CDR3 nucleotide sequence: TGTGCCACACATCGCGGGGAGAAGGACACTGAAGCTTTCTTT. Its protein is CATHRGEKDTEAFF. The chain has TRBV2 and TRBJ1-1; D remains unclear. The germline V gene encodes CDR1 SNHLY and CDR2 FYNNEI. The V end lost 10 bases, the J end lost 3 bases, and 18 bases lay between the germline ends. This CDR3 has 14 amino acids.

The V and J genes are TRBV6-1 and TRBJ2-7, with a possible D match to TRBD1 (7 bases). V shed 6 bases and J shed 2 bases, with 11 bases lying between them. This CDR3 comprises 13 residues. Germline V CDR1 and CDR2: MNHNS, SASEGT. The CDR3 DNA reads TGTGCCAGCAGGGAGGGGGCTACCTACGAGCAGTACTTC. It yields the protein CASREGATYEQYF.

V is TRBV6-5 and J is TRBJ1-6, with D hard to call. This CDR3 is 14 amino acids long. In germline, CDR1 is MNHEY, CDR2 SVGAGI. V lost 1 base and J 9 bases, leaving 10 bases between the germline ends. The CDR3 DNA is TGTGCCAGCAGTTACTTCGGGGAGGCTTCACCCCTCCACTTT. Amino acid sequence: CASSYFGEASPLHF.

The chain combines TRBV7-3 with TRBJ1-6; 8 bases agree with TRBD1. The germline V gene has CDR1 SGHTA and CDR2 FQGTGA. J gave up 13 bases and V 5 bases, and 7 bases lay outside the gene matches. The CDR3 sequence is 13 residues long. The CDR3 DNA reads TGTGCCAGCAGCCCAGGACAGGGATGGCCCCTCCACTTT. Its protein is CASSPGQGWPLHF.

The gene calls are TRBV20-1 and TRBJ2-3; D is uncertain. Germline V gene sequence: CDR1 DFQATT, CDR2 SNEGSKA (reference sequence). The CDR3 has 11 residues. V dropped 6 bases and J dropped 5 bases, with 9 bases sitting between them. The CDR3 spells CSALRGDTQYF. In DNA, the CDR3 is TGCAGTGCCCTTAGAGGAGATACGCAGTATTTT.

V usage is TRBV7-2 and J usage is TRBJ2-2, with D tentatively TRBD2 (5 bases). Germline V gives CDR1 SGHTA, CDR2 FQGNSA. V was shortened by 5 bases and J by 7 bases, with 11 bases between the two germline ends. CDR3 size: 13 residues. CDR3 residues: CASSRPRVGELFF. CDR3 bases: TGTGCCAGCAGCCGACCGCGGGTCGGGGAGCTGTTTTTT.

DNA for the CDR3: TGCGCCAGCAGCCAACTGACAGGGGGCTCCGAGCAGTACTTC. Translated, it gives CASSQLTGGSEQYF. The chain links TRBV5-1 to TRBJ2-7; 10 bases are shared with TRBD1. Trimming took 4 bases from V and 6 from J; bases not matched to a gene: 7. The germline V gene encodes CDR1 SGHRS and CDR2 YFSETQ. The CDR3 has 14 residues.

The chain joins TRBV7-2 to TRBJ2-2; 10 bases map to TRBD2. The CDR3 loop spans 16 amino acids. CDR1 is SGHTA, CDR2 FQGNSA, per germline. V shed 5 bases, J shed 3 bases, and the junction held 6 bases outside the gene matches. The CDR3 region has the DNA TGTGCCAGCAGCCCGAGCGGGGGGGCCGACACCGGGGAGCTGTTTTTT. Protein sequence: CASSPSGGADTGELFF.

The chain has TRBV7-8 and TRBJ2-2; D gene uncertain. CDR3 length: 15 amino acids. The V end was cut by 1 base, the J end by 5 bases, with 11 bases between. From germline, CDR1 is SGHVS and CDR2 FQNEAQ. CDR3 in DNA: TGTGCCAGCAGCTTAGTTCACTTATTAACCGGGGAGCTGTTTTTT. Translated: CASSLVHLLTGELFF.

This sequence joins TRBV6-5 and TRBJ2-7, with TRBD1 identical over 9 bases. V was clipped by 0 bases and J by 6 bases; unmatched bases: 9. The germline gives CDR1 MNHEY, CDR2 SVGAGI. The CDR3 extends over 16 amino acids. The CDR3 DNA sequence: TGTGCCAGCAGTTACTCTCTTAGGACAGGGGAGCGCGAGCAGTACTTC. Its protein is CASSYSLRTGEREQYF.

The rearrangement uses TRBV19 and TRBJ1-5; D might be TRBD1 (5 bases). The germline V and J ends were trimmed by 6 bases and 2 bases, with 14 bases remaining between them. Per germline, CDR1 LNHDA and CDR2 SQIVND (reference sequence). The CDR3 loop spans 15 amino acids. The CDR3 nucleotides read TGTGCCAGTAGCCAGGGATTACGAGGCAATCAGCCCCAGCATTTT. Translated: CASSQGLRGNQPQHF.

The CDR3 here is CASSYGQGIYNEQFF. CDR3 nucleotide sequence: TGTGCCAGCAGCTATGGACAGGGAATCTACAATGAGCAGTTCTTC. This chain connects TRBV9 to TRBJ2-1, with 8 nucleotides matching TRBD1. The CDR3 spans 15 residues. Germline loops: CDR1 SGDLS, CDR2 YYNGEE. The trim removed 4 bases at V and 3 bases at J, leaving 6 bases unmatched. Based on the CDR3 plus reference TRBV9 and TRBJ2-1, the full variable domain is DSGVTQTPKHLITATGQRVTLRCSPRSGDLSVYWYQQSLDQGLQFLIQYYNGEERAKGNILERFSAQQFPDLHSELNLSSLELGDSALYFCASSYGQGIYNEQFFGPGTRLTVL.

This chain joins TRBV7-9 and TRBJ1-4, with D tentatively TRBD1 (5 bases). Germline CDR1 is SEHNR and CDR2 is FQNEAQ (reference sequence). Between the trimmed V and J ends, which lost 1 base and 0 bases, there was a span of 12 bases. This CDR3 is built from 17 residues. The CDR3, as DNA: TGTGCCAGCAGCTTAGAATGGGGACTTGCAACTAATGAAAAACTGTTTTTT. It is translated as CASSLEWGLATNEKLFF. The full variable domain, in which reference TRBV7-9 and TRBJ1-4 provide the parts outside the CDR3, is DTGVSQNPRHKITKRGQNVTFRCDPISEHNRLYWYRQTLGQGPEFLTYFQNEAQLEKSRLLSDRFSAERPKGSFSTLEIQRTEQGDSAMYLCASSLEWGLATNEKLFFGSGTQLSVL.

The V and J genes are TRBV7-9 and TRBJ1-4; 9 bases are shared with TRBD1. Germline CDR1 reads SEHNR; CDR2 reads FQNEAQ (reference sequence). J was trimmed by 6 bases and V by 5 bases; bases with no gene match: 13. This CDR3 spans 17 amino acids. CDR3 coding DNA: TGTGCCAGCAGCCCGCCCGGGACAGGGAAGGGATATGAAAAACTGTTTTTT. It yields the protein CASSPPGTGKGYEKLFF.

This chain uses TRBV25-1 with TRBJ2-1, with D possibly TRBD1 on 5 matching bases. V was trimmed by 6 bases and J by 8 bases, leaving 23 bases between them. The CDR3 has 16 residues. Germline V gene lookup returns CDR1 MGHDK and CDR2 SYGVNS. CDR3 sequence: CASRHRQTPGKDEQFF. The CDR3 region has the DNA TGTGCCAGCAGGCACCGACAGACCCCCGGAAAAGATGAGCAGTTCTTC.

This clone occurred once. This chain joins TRBV15 and TRBJ1-2; 7 bases line up with TRBD1. J lost 3 bases, V lost 5 bases, and 6 bases had no gene match. In germline, CDR1 is LNHNV, CDR2 YYDKDF (reference sequence). This CDR3 region has 14 residues. CDR3 region: CATSDQGVHYGYTF. For the CDR3, the DNA is TGTGCCACCAGCGATCAGGGGGTTCACTATGGCTACACCTTC.

The chain uses TRBV7-8 and TRBJ2-1; TRBD2 aligns across 11 bases. With 5 bases clipped from V and 9 bases from J, the junction kept 12 bases outside the gene matches. This CDR3 has 16 residues. Germline V gives CDR1 SGHVS, CDR2 FQNEAQ. The DNA of the CDR3 is TGTGCCAGCAGCCCGGGACTAGCGGCCATCATGGGTGAGCAGTTCTTC. Protein: CASSPGLAAIMGEQFF.

V gene TRBV25-1 combines with J gene TRBJ1-1; D may be TRBD1 (6 bases). From germline, CDR1 is MGHDK and CDR2 SYGVNS. The V end lost 3 bases, the J end lost 0 bases, and 14 bases lay between the germline ends. The CDR3 has 16 amino acids. DNA of the CDR3: TGTGCCAGCAGTGAGCCCCCACAGGGAATGAACACTGAAGCTTTCTTT. Its translation is CASSEPPQGMNTEAFF.

V gene TRBV18 combines with J gene TRBJ1-6; D may be TRBD1 (5 bases). CDR1 is KGHSH and CDR2 is LQKENI in the germline V gene. The V gene lost 0 bases and the J gene lost 9 bases, with 15 bases spanning the gap. This CDR3 has 16 residues. The CDR3 loop is CASSPPGLTVGSPLHF. CDR3 nucleotide sequence: TGTGCCAGCTCACCACCGGGACTCACGGTCGGTTCACCCCTCCACTTT.

This chain links TRBV6-5 with TRBJ2-1; TRBD2 aligns across 9 bases. This CDR3 comprises 15 residues. Trimming at V came to 2 bases and at J to 7 bases, leaving 6 bases not matched to a gene. CDR1 and CDR2 from the germline V gene are MNHEY and SVGAGI. CDR3 amino acids: CASSYGAGGPNEQFF. The CDR3 region has the DNA TGTGCCAGCAGTTACGGGGCGGGGGGGCCAAATGAGCAGTTCTTC.